This T cell receptor (beta chain) was identified in a study of T cell repertoires in cytomegalovirus infection. CDR1 is SGHKS, CDR2 YYEKEE, per germline (reference sequence). The ends were cut back, 4 bases at V and 3 bases at J, with 15 bases in the middle. The CDR3 is 15 amino acids. General study points: Individuals carrying CMV plus the relevant HLA were identified by cumulative frequency of public TCR beta families.

TCRdb called the reads again in MiXCR, with one record for every CDR3 protein. The sample consists of roughly 720,000 distinct CDR3 sequences, about 40% of them appearing once. As to this clonotype: Its antigen remains unknown.

The chain uses TRBV5-5 and TRBJ2-3; D is uncertain. Source material: PBMCs. This clonotype was obtained from a human donor in good health (CMV status not recorded). Some clones in this sample may be carry-over from other donors' samples. The CDR3 is CASSLDSYGTDTQYF. The CDR3 DNA reads TGTGCCAGCAGCCTAGACTCTTATGGAACAGATACGCAGTATTTT.